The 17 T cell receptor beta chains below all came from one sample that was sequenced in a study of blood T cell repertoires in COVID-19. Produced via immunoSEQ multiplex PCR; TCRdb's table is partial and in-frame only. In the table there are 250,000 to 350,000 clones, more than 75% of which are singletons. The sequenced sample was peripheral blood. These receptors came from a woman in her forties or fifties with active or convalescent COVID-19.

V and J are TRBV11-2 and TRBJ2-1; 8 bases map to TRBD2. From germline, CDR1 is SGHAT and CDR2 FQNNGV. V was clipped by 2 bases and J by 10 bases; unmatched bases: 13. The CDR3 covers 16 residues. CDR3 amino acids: CASSLFRGGTVQEQFF. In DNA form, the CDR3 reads TGTGCCAGCAGCTTATTCCGCGGGGGGACGGTTCAGGAGCAGTTCTTC.

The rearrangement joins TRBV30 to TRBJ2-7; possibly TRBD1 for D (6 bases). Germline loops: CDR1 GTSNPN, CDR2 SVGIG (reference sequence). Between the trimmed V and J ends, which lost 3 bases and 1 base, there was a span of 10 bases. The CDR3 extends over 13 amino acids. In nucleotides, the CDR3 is TGTGCCTGGAGGGGGGACACTTCCTACGAGCAGTACTTC. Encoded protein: CAWRGDTSYEQYF.

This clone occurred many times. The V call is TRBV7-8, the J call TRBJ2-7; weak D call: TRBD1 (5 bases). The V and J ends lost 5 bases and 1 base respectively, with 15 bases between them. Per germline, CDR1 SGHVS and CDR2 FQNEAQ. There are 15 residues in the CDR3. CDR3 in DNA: TGTGCCAGCAGCCTCCTGGACAAGACATCCTACGAGCAGTACTTC. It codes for CASSLLDKTSYEQYF.

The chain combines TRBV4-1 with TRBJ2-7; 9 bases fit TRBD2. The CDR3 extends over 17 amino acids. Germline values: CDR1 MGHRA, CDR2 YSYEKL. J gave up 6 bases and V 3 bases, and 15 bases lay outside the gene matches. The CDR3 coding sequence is TGCGCCAGCAGCCAGGCCCCTATTGGCGGGAGGGGTACCGAGCAGTACTTC. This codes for CASSQAPIGGRGTEQYF.

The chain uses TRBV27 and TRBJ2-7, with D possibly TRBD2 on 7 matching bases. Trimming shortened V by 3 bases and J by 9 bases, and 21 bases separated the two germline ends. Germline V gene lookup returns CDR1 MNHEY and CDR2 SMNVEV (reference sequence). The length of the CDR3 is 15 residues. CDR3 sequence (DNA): TGTGCCAGCAGTTTGGGGGGGGGCAGCTCTACGAGGCAGTACTTC. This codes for CASSLGGGSSTRQYF.

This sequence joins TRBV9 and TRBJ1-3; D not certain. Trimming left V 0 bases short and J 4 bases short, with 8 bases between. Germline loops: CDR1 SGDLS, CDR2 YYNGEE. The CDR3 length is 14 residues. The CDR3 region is CASSVGTIGNTIYF. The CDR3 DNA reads TGTGCCAGCAGCGTAGGGACTATCGGAAACACCATATATTTT.

DNA of the CDR3: TGCAGCGTTGACCGTAACTATGGCTACACCTTC. Protein: CSVDRNYGYTF. The chain has TRBV29-1 and TRBJ1-2, with D hard to call. This CDR3 has 11 residues. Germline CDR1 reads SQVTM; CDR2 reads ANQGSEA. V lost 3 bases and J lost 1, with 3 bases in between.

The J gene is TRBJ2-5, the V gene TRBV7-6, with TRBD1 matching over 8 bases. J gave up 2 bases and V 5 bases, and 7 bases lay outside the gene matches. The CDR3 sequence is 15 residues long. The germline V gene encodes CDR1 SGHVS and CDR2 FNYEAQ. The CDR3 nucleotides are TGTGCCAGCAGCCAACCGGGACAGGCTCAAGAGACCCAGTACTTC. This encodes CASSQPGQAQETQYF.

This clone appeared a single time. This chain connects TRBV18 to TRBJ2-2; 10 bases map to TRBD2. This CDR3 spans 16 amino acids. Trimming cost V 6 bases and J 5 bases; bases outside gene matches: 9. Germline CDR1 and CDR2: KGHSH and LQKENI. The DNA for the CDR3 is TGTGCCAGCTCTCCCGGGACTAGCGACCTTACCGGGGAGCTGTTTTTT. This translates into CASSPGTSDLTGELFF.

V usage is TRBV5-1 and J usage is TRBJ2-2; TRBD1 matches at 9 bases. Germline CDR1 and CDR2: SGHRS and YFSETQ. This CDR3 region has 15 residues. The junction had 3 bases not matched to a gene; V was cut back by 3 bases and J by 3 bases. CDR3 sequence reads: CASSSGTGYTGELFF. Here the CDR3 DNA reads TGCGCCAGCAGCTCCGGGACAGGGTACACCGGGGAGCTGTTTTTT.

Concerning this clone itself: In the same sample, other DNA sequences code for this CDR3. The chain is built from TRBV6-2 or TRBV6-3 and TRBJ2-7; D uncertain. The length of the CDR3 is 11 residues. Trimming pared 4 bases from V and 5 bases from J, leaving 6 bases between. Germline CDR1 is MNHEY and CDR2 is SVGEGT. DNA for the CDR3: TGTGCCAGCAGTTCTTTCCACGAGCAGTACTTC. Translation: CASSSFHEQYF.

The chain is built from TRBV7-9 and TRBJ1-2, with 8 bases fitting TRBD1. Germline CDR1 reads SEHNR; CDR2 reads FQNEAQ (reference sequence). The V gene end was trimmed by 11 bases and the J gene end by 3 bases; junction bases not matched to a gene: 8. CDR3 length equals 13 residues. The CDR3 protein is CAGEQGGYYGYTF. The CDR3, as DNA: TGTGCCGGCGAACAGGGGGGGTACTATGGCTACACCTTC.

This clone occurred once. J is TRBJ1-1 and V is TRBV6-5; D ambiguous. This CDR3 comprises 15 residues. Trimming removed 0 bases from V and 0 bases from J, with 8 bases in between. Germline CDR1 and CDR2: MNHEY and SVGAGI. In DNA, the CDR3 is TGTGCCAGCAGTTACTCATTGGCATTGAACACTGAAGCTTTCTTT. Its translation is CASSYSLALNTEAFF.

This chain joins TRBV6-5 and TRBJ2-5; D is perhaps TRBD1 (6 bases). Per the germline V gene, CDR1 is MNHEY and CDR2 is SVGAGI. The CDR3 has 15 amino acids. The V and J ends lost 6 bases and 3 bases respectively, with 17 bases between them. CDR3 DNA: TGTGCCAGCAGAAAAACATCAGGGGCCAAAGAGACCCAGTACTTC. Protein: CASRKTSGAKETQYF.

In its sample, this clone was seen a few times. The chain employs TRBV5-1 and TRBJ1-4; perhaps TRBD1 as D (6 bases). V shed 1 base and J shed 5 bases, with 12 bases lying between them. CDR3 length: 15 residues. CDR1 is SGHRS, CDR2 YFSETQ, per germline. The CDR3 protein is CASSLRTAANEKLFF. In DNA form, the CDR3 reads TGCGCCAGCAGCTTGAGGACAGCGGCAAATGAAAAACTGTTTTTT.

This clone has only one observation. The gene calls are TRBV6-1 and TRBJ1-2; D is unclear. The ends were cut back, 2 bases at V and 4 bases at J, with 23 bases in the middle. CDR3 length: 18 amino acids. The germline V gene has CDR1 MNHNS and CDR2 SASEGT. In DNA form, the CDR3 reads TGTGCCAGCAGTGAATCCCGGAGTACCTTAAGGATTGGCTATGGCTACACCTTC. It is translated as CASSESRSTLRIGYGYTF.

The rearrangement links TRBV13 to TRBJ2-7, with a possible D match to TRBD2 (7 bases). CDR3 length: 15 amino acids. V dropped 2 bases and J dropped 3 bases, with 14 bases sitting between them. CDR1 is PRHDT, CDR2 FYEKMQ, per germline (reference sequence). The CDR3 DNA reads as TGTGCCAGCAGCTTAACCGGGGGGCCTATCTACGAGCAGTACTTC. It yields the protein CASSLTGGPIYEQYF.